This TCR beta chain was captured by sequencing in a study of radiation and T cells in renal cell carcinoma (dated by TCRdb to the early 2020s). For the wider study: A total of 50 to 60 samples underwent TCR beta sequencing, made up of approximately 26 tumors and around 27 peripheral blood samples. Across all 50 or so samples, several million unique CDR3 nucleotide sequences encoding 2,658,974 unique CDR3 amino acid sequences were identified. Findings and caveats that apply to the study as a whole: Compared with control tumors, irradiated tumors had a greater number of dominant CDR3 motifs, and those motifs took up a bigger portion of the repertoire. Higher TCR clonality was observed in irradiated tumors than in controls, with an average of around 54% of the repertoire accounted for by the top 100 clonotypes, compared with around 40% in nephrectomy-only tumors. Because only small tumor regions of about 0.94 g were available, the study did not capture intratumoral heterogeneity. Effects of radiation dose or scheduling on the TCR repertoire could not be addressed with the single-armed trial design.

This clone was found a few times. Its antigen is unknown. No much larger clonotype is one base removed from it; base qualities were not supplied. According to the germline V gene, CDR1 reads SGHRS and CDR2 reads YFSETQ. Between the V and J ends, shortened by 3 bases and 0 bases respectively, the junction contains 12 bases. The CDR3 goes from the cysteine to the phenylalanine over 15 residues. Only the CDR3 DNA is retained, 45 bases long and in frame from the first base. Following the manufacturer's recommendations, the immunoSEQ kit was used to generate TCR beta libraries from genomic DNA. Library preparation used a first multiplex PCR with proprietary primers, then a second PCR adding unique barcodes, with bead cleanups after each round. A kit-provided positive control reaction and a negative control reaction were included in every sample batch. The final libraries underwent checking on an Agilent 4200 TapeStation D1000 ScreenTape, volumetric pooling, and quantification by qPCR. Sequencing was performed on an Illumina NextSeq500 using a MidOutput 150-cycle cartridge, with 156 Read1 cycles, 15 Index1 cycles, and the kit custom primers. The pooled library was loaded at about 1 pM, with an approximately 19% PhiX control spiked in. For the original study's pipeline: Vendor-processed data were analyzed in R, with a clonotype defined as all T cells sharing the same CDR3 nucleotide sequence. For clone abundance analyses, frequencies were normalized to the 10,000 most abundant clones in each sample. Public T cell clones, averaging fewer than five per sample, were removed before analysis. ImmunoMap was used for dominant motif analysis with the PAM10 matrix, a gap penalty of 30, and a homology threshold of 0.3, and any motif reaching a cumulative frequency of at least 0.01 was considered dominant. As stored in TCRdb, this immuneACCESS dataset retains in-frame rearrangements with V and J assigned. A fraction of the clones does not appear; measured against another copy, unresolved V genes explain less than half of the discrepancy, and the remainder lacks a known reason. V and J calls and clone size come straight from that table; D and trimming were deduced from the DNA. Within this sample are approximately 16,000 clones, with 50% to 60% of them counted one time only. The ten top clones hold more than 9.5% of the sample.

The time point label on this specimen signifies: tumor resected at nephrectomy. Read against the paper, the sample's treatment or condition label means: treatment-naive control, cytoreductive nephrectomy. For controls, tumors were taken from treatment-naive renal cell carcinoma patients who had cytoreductive nephrectomy with no radiation beforehand. All patients had renal cell carcinoma with clear cell pathology. The control tumors sequenced for TCR were resected between 2011 and 2014 from approximately ten males and a handful of females whose median age was roughly 53 years (range 40 to 82). Tumors were mechanically dissociated, digested with collagenase/hyaluronidase at 37 °C, processed in gentleMACS C tubes, and stored in liquid nitrogen. The QIAamp DNA Blood Mini Kit (Qiagen) was used to prepare genomic DNA for TCR sequencing. Samples were included in the analyses only if all quality control checks were passed.

This sequence originates from a man between 50 and 59 years old with renal cell carcinoma. The material was tumor tissue, obtained from a patient whose treatment was nephrectomy without radiotherapy. The V gene is TRBV5-1 and the J gene is TRBJ1-2; D gene: possibly TRBD1, on 6 matching bases. The CDR3 region reads CASSSADRPNYGYTF. In nucleotides, the sequence is TGCGCCAGCAGCTCGGCCGACAGGCCTAACTATGGCTACACCTTC.